Below are 21 T cell receptor beta chains sequenced from a single sample in a study of T cells in Graves' hyperthyroidism and ophthalmopathy. Amplified TCR beta CDR3 regions came from RNA transcripts. The TCR CDR3 first-round RT-PCR relied on the HTBI primer set. TCRdb passed the multiplex PCR reads through MiXCR, listing each CDR3 protein once. The table has almost 600,000 distinct CDR3 sequences, approximately 13% seen once. The material sequenced was blood. The receptors shown here come from a woman between 25 and 40 years old with Graves' hyperthyroidism that later progressed to Graves' ophthalmopathy.

The V and J genes are TRBV3-1 and TRBJ1-6; D not resolved. CDR1 and CDR2 (germline): LGHDT, YNNKEL (reference sequence). The CDR3 consists of 13 residues. The V end lost 1 base, the J end lost 7 bases, and 5 bases lay between the germline ends. The CDR3 DNA reads TGTGCCAGCAGCCAAGTAAAGAATTCACCCCTCCACTTT. Translation gives CASSQVKNSPLHF.

This clonotype was seen many times. This sequence joins TRBV27 and TRBJ1-6, with D possibly being TRBD1 (6 bases). The germline V gene has CDR1 MNHEY and CDR2 SMNVEV (reference sequence). The CDR3 is 15 amino acids. V gave up 2 bases and J gave up 9 bases, with 14 bases separating them. CDR3: CASSLQGQPLSPLHF. For the CDR3, the DNA is TGTGCCAGCAGTTTACAGGGACAACCCCTTTCACCCCTCCACTTT.

This clonotype appeared many times. This chain connects TRBV30 to TRBJ1-1; D is uncertain. This CDR3 region has 14 residues. The germline CDR1 and CDR2 sequences are GTSNPN and SVGIG (reference sequence). V was shortened by 4 bases and J by 4 bases, with 16 bases between the two germline ends. The CDR3 protein is CAWTRTVEVTEAFF. CDR3 nucleotides: TGTGCCTGGACCCGGACCGTCGAGGTCACTGAAGCTTTCTTT.

This chain connects TRBV5-1 to TRBJ1-5; 7 nucleotides align to TRBD1. CDR1 is SGHRS, CDR2 YFSETQ, per germline. This CDR3 has 16 residues. The V segment lost 4 bases and the J segment 0 bases; nucleotides outside the gene matches: 7. CDR3 in DNA: TGCGCCAGCAGCGCACAGGGGCCCTCTAGCAATCAGCCCCAGCATTTT. This translates into CASSAQGPSSNQPQHF.

This clonotype appeared many times. The V and J genes are TRBV19 and TRBJ2-5, with TRBD2 matching 10 bases. V was pared by 1 base and J by 4 bases, with 12 bases of the junction left unmatched. The CDR3 consists of 18 residues. Germline V lookup: CDR1 LNHDA, CDR2 SQIVND (reference sequence). CDR3 bases: TGTGCCAGTAGTATAGCCAGCGGGAGGGCCCTCGCTCGAGAGACCCAGTACTTC. This sequence encodes CASSIASGRALARETQYF.

This clonotype has a count of ten or more. The chain combines TRBV4-1 with TRBJ2-1, with 8 bases matching TRBD2. V lost 3 bases to trimming and J lost 7 bases; unmatched junction nucleotides: 11. Germline V gene lookup returns CDR1 MGHRA and CDR2 YSYEKL. The CDR3 loop spans 16 amino acids. As DNA, the CDR3 is TGCGCCAGCAGCCAGGAAAAGCGGGAGCGAGGGAATGAGCAGTTCTTC. Residues: CASSQEKRERGNEQFF.

This clonotype occurred a few times. Compared with germline, one end of the junction differs, possibly owing to a read error. DNA for the CDR3: TGTGCCAGCAGTGGCAGGGTAAGGGACACTGTAGCTTTCTTT. This gives the protein CASSGRVRDTVAFF. The rearrangement links TRBV6-4 to TRBJ1-1, with D possibly being TRBD1 (6 bases). The CDR3 contains 14 residues. CDR1 and CDR2 (germline): MRHNA, SNTAGT.

At least ten counts were recorded for this clonotype. The V and J genes are TRBV24-1 and TRBJ2-1; 9 nucleotides line up with TRBD2. Losses at the gene ends were 3 bases for V and 3 bases for J; bases not matched to a gene: 20. CDR3 length: 21 amino acids. From germline, CDR1 is KGHDR and CDR2 SFDVKD. The CDR3 loop reads CATSDPGVDKTSGHLYNEQFF. In DNA form, the CDR3 reads TGTGCCACCAGTGATCCAGGGGTTGACAAGACTAGCGGACACCTCTACAATGAGCAGTTCTTC.

Turning to this clonotype: This may stem from a read error, because a much larger clone lies one nucleotide away. Because the CDR3 is missing its conserved closing phenylalanine or tryptophan, this is likely a read error. The chain carries TRBV24-1 and TRBJ2-1, with 8 bases aligning to TRBD2. J lost 0 bases, V lost 1 base, and 1 base had no gene match. Germline values: CDR1 KGHDR, CDR2 SFDVKD. The CDR3 runs 16 residues. The CDR3 protein is CATSDFGTSSYNEQFL. CDR3 DNA: TGTGCCACCAGTGATTTCGGGACTAGCTCCTACAATGAGCAGTTCCTC.

This clonotype was detected many times. The rearrangement uses TRBV10-3 and TRBJ1-1; D possibly corresponds to TRBD1 (5 bases). The CDR3 is 12 amino acids. Germline V gene sequence: CDR1 ENHRY, CDR2 SYGVKD. The ends were cut back, 10 bases at V and 3 bases at J, with 12 bases in the middle. The DNA of the CDR3 is TGTGCCACTAAGCAAGGGGACACTGAAGCTTTCTTT. It yields the protein CATKQGDTEAFF.

This clonotype was counted a single time. The chain combines TRBV20-1 with TRBJ2-1; 7 bases are shared with TRBD2. This CDR3 region has 15 residues. The ends lost 3 bases at V and 1 base at J; junction bases unmatched: 6. CDR1 DFQATT and CDR2 SNEGSKA come from the germline V gene (reference sequence). CDR3 bases: TGCAGTGCTAGGCCCCTAGCGGTATCCTACAATGAGCAGTTCTTC. Translated: CSARPLAVSYNEQFF.

In its sample, this clonotype was seen many times. The gene calls are TRBV3-1 and TRBJ2-1; either TRBD1 or TRBD2 may supply D (5 bases each). The V end was cut by 3 bases, the J end by 11 bases, with 17 bases between. Looked up from germline, CDR1 is LGHDT and CDR2 is YNNKEL (reference sequence). CDR3 length: 14 residues. Here the CDR3 reads CASSQQSGRMKQFF. CDR3 coding DNA: TGTGCCAGCAGCCAGCAATCGGGGCGGATGAAGCAGTTCTTC.

This clonotype was recorded at least ten times. In DNA, the CDR3 is TGTGCCAGCAGCGTAGGAATGGAGCAGTTCTTC. It yields the protein CASSVGMEQFF. The chain has TRBV9 and TRBJ2-1; no definite D call. The CDR3 runs to 11 residues. V was shortened by 0 bases and J by 10 bases, with 5 bases between the two germline ends. The germline gives CDR1 SGDLS, CDR2 YYNGEE.

This chain connects TRBV12-3 or TRBV12-4 to TRBJ2-1, with TRBD1 as a possible D gene (6 bases). The CDR3 runs 15 residues. The V gene lost 5 bases and the J gene lost 7 bases, with 18 bases spanning the gap. For the CDR3, the DNA is TGTGCCAGCAGTAATGCCGGGATTACAGGGAATGAGCAGTTCTTC. Translated, it gives CASSNAGITGNEQFF.

This clonotype was seen a few times. The chain couples TRBV6-2 or TRBV6-3 to TRBJ1-1; D call uncertain. The ends were cut back, 2 bases at V and 8 bases at J, with 6 bases in the middle. The CDR3 length is 11 residues. Germline V gene lookup returns CDR1 MNHEY and CDR2 SVGEGT. Here the CDR3 DNA reads TGTGCCAGCAGTTACAATCACGAAGCTTTCTTT. Its protein is CASSYNHEAFF.

This clonotype came up many times. This chain links TRBV3-1 with TRBJ1-2, with TRBD1 matching 10 bases. Germline V gene data show CDR1 as LGHDT and CDR2 as YNNKEL (reference sequence). The CDR3 has 16 residues. The trim removed 3 bases at V and 7 bases at J, leaving 11 bases unmatched. The CDR3: CASSHWGQGIMGGYTF. In DNA, the CDR3 is TGTGCCAGCAGCCACTGGGGACAGGGGATTATGGGTGGCTACACCTTC.

This clonotype was detected ten times or more. The chain joins TRBV20-1 to TRBJ2-3; possibly TRBD1 for D (7 bases). Germline V gene lookup returns CDR1 DFQATT and CDR2 SNEGSKA (reference sequence). V lost 3 bases, J lost 3 bases, and 16 bases lay in between. The CDR3 has 15 amino acids. CDR3 amino acids: CSASGSQGGTDTQYF. CDR3 nucleotide sequence: TGCAGTGCTAGCGGGAGCCAGGGGGGTACAGATACGCAGTATTTT.

Ten or more counts support this clonotype. The chain is built from TRBV6-1 and TRBJ2-7, with 11 bases that match TRBD1. The CDR3 runs to 14 residues. V lost 6 bases, J lost 5 bases, and 6 bases stayed unmatched. Germline-derived CDR1 and CDR2 are MNHNS and SASEGT. The CDR3 DNA follows: TGTGCCAGCAGAACGGGACAGGGGGGGCACGAGCAGTACTTC. This gives the protein CASRTGQGGHEQYF.

This clonotype was seen more than once but under ten times. This rearrangement joins TRBV20-1 to TRBJ2-4; a weak D match, TRBD1 (6 bases). The CDR3 consists of 11 residues. V was pared by 5 bases and J by 7 bases, with 9 bases between. Germline values: CDR1 DFQATT, CDR2 SNEGSKA (reference sequence). The CDR3 DNA is TGCAGTGCTGGACAGCAGAACATTCAGTACTTC. Its translation is CSAGQQNIQYF.

This clonotype was detected many times. The genes are TRBV20-1 and TRBJ2-5, with 8 bases fitting TRBD1. The CDR3 is 14 amino acids. Germline loops: CDR1 DFQATT, CDR2 SNEGSKA (reference sequence). Losses at the gene ends were 5 bases for V and 3 bases for J; bases not matched to a gene: 8. The CDR3 sequence: CSAALTGVEETQYF. The CDR3 DNA reads TGCAGTGCTGCCCTGACAGGGGTTGAAGAGACCCAGTACTTC.

Many counts were recorded for this clonotype. The chain links TRBV28 to TRBJ2-7, with 7 bases identical to TRBD2. With V trimmed by 5 bases and J by 0 bases, 7 bases remained unmatched. The length of the CDR3 is 15 residues. The V gene's germline CDR1 is MDHEN and CDR2 SYDVKM. The CDR3, as DNA: TGTGCCAGCAGTCCCGGAGGGGACTACTCCTACGAGCAGTACTTC. This translates into CASSPGGDYSYEQYF.